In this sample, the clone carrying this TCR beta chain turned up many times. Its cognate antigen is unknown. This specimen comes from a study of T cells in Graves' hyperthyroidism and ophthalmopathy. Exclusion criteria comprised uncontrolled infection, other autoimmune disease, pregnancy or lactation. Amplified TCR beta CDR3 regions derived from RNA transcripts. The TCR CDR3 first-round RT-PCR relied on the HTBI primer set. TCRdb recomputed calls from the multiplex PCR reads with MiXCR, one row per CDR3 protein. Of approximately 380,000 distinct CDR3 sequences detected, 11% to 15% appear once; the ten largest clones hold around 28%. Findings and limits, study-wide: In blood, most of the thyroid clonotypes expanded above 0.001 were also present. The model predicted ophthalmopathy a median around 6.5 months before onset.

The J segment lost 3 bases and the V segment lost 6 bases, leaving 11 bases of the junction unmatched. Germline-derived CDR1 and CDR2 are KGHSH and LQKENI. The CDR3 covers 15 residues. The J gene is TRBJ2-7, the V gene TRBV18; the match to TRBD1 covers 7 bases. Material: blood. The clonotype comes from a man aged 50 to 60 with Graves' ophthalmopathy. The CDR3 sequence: CASSDGQVFIYEQYF. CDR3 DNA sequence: TGTGCCAGCTCTGACGGACAGGTTTTCATCTACGAGCAGTACTTC.